This paragraph covers one TCR beta chain sequence. Via MiXCR, TCRdb re-called the 5' RACE reads, giving one row per CDR3 protein. The sample has 100,000 or so distinct CDR3 sequences; approximately 15% are singletons. The data were taken from a study of T cells of healthy individuals. In germline, CDR1 is MDHEN, CDR2 SYDVKM. V was cut by 5 bases and J by 3 bases, with 8 bases left in between. This CDR3 contains 13 residues. The chain employs TRBV28 and TRBJ1-5; D is uncertain. The source is a human donor in good health. Written as DNA, the CDR3 is TGTGCCAGCAGTACCTTTCTCAATCAGCCCCAGCATTTT. It encodes CASSTFLNQPQHF. The entire variable domain, with the rest obtained from reference TRBV28 and TRBJ1-5, is as follows: DVKVTQSSRYLVKRTGEKVFLECVQDMDHENMFWYRQDPGLGLRLIYFSYDVKMKEKGDIPEGYSVSREKKERFSLILESASTNQTSMYLCASSTFLNQPQHFGDGTRLSIL.